Sequencing of this TCR beta chain was carried out in a study of cytomegalovirus exposure and HLA in healthy donors. V lost 4 bases and J lost 1, with 9 bases in between. Germline lookup yields CDR1 SGHNT and CDR2 YYREEE (reference sequence). CDR3 length equals 13 residues. Clones were read by immunoSEQ multiplex PCR, and TCRdb kept only the in-frame ones, dropping some. This table holds about 130,000 clones, roughly 90% found once. V is TRBV5-4 and J is TRBJ2-7; TRBD1 is a possible D gene (6 bases). The specimen sequenced was PBMCs. The sequence came from a woman aged 18-30 years in good health and CMV-seronegative. The chain's CDR3 is CASSQQGSYEQYF. DNA of the CDR3: TGTGCCAGCAGCCAACAGGGTTCCTACGAGCAGTACTTC.